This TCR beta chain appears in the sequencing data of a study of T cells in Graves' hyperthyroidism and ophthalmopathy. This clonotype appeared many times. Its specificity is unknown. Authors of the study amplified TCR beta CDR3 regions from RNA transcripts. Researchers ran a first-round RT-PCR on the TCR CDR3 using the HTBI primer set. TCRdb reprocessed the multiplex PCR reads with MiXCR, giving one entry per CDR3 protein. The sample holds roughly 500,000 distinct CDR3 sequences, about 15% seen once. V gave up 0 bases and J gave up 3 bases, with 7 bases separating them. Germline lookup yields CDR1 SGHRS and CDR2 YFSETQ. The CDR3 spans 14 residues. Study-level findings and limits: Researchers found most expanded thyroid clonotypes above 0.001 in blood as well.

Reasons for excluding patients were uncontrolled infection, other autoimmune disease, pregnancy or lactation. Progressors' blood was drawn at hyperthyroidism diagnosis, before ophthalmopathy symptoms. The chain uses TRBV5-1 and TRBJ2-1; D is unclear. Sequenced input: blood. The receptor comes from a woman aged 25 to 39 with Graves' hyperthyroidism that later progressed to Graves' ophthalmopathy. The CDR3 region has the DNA TGCGCCAGCAGCTTGGAAATGAACTACAATGAGCAGTTCTTC. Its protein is CASSLEMNYNEQFF.